This T cell receptor beta chain was recorded in a study of OX40 agonist ivuxolimab in advanced cancers. Overall study context: Partial responses were achieved by three patients, one with hepatocellular carcinoma and two with cutaneous melanoma. Study-wide points: The study observed clonal expansion of CD4+ and CD8+ blood T cells by week 6 at 0.1 to 3.0 mg/kg.

For this clone: As yet, its antigen is unknown.

Systemic immunosuppression or autoimmune disease history was grounds to exclude patients. Germline loops: CDR1 LGHNT, CDR2 FRNRAP. Trimming took off 8 bases at V and 9 bases at J, with 8 bases between the two ends. This CDR3 has 10 residues. The method was immunoSEQ multiplex PCR; TCRdb's version includes in-frame clones alone and lacks a portion of them. This sample has 70,000 or so clones, with more than 85% found just once. The gene calls are TRBV12-5 and TRBJ1-5; unclear D gene. This TCR was recovered from an adult with an advanced solid tumor such as melanoma, head and neck, liver or kidney cancer. The sample consisted of CD4+ or CD8+ T cells sorted from blood, taken in a trial of the OX40 agonist ivuxolimab. This CDR3 is CASSFGPQHF. The CDR3 nucleotides read TGTGCTAGTTCGTTTGGGCCCCAGCATTTT.